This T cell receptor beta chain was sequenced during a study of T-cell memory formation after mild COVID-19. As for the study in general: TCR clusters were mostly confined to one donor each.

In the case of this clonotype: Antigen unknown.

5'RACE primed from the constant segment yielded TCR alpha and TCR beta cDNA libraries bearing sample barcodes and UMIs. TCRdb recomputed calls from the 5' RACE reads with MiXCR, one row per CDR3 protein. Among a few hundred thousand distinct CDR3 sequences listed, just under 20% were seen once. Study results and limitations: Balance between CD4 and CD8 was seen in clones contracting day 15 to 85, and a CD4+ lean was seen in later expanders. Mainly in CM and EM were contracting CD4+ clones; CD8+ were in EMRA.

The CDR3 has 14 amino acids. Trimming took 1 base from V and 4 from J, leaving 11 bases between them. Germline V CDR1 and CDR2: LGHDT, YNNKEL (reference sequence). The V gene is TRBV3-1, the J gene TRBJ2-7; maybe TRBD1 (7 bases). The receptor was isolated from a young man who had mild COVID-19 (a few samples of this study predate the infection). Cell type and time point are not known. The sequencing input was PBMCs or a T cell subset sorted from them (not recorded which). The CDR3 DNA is TGTGCCAGCAGCCAAGTTTCAGGGGGGTACGAGCAGTACTTC. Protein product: CASSQVSGGYEQYF.